Shown below are 22 T cell receptor beta chains from a single sample sequenced in a study of a mutant IDH1 vaccine in newly diagnosed glioma (dated by TCRdb to the early 2020s). Reading the label with the study, this specimen's time point is: week 47, end of study. Each vaccine dose, consisting of 300 ug of a 20-mer mutant IDH1 peptide in Montanide, was administered subcutaneously with topical imiquimod. Antigens for these TCRs are unknown. The library came from the immunoSEQ multiplex PCR assay. Drawn from immuneACCESS, this table holds only the in-frame rearrangements with V and J called that TCRdb kept. Clones are partly lost; checked studies trace under half to an unresolved V gene and leave the rest unexplained. Across this sample there are around 23,000 clones, with less than 90% seen only once. The leading ten clones occupy about 2.7% of the sample. The sequenced sample was PBMCs, obtained from a glioma patient whose treatment included an IDH1 peptide vaccine. These receptors were collected from a man aged 35 to 55 with glioma.

CDR3 sequence reads: CASSPYGASGGLYNEQFF. CDR3 sequence (DNA): TGTGCCAGCAGCCCTTACGGGGCTAGCGGGGGCCTTTACAATGAGCAGTTCTTC. The V and J genes are TRBV7-2 and TRBJ2-1; 10 bases agree with TRBD2. Per germline, CDR1 SGHTA and CDR2 FQGNSA. Losses at the gene ends were 5 bases for V and 4 bases for J; bases not matched to a gene: 14. The CDR3 spans 18 residues.

This chain uses TRBV9 with TRBJ2-7; perhaps TRBD1 as D (6 bases). V was clipped by 3 bases and J by 3 bases, with 10 bases between them. CDR3 size: 13 residues. Per the germline V gene, CDR1 is SGDLS and CDR2 is YYNGEE. The CDR3 coding sequence is TGTGCCAGCAGCGCGGACAGTAACTACGAGCAGTACTTC. Translated: CASSADSNYEQYF.

The V and J genes are TRBV6-1 and TRBJ2-2; no reliable D call. V lost 6 bases and J 6 bases, leaving 8 bases between the germline ends. The CDR3 extends over 12 amino acids. Germline lookup yields CDR1 MNHNS and CDR2 SASEGT. In DNA form, the CDR3 reads TGTGCCAGCAGGGATTGGGCCGGGGAGCTGTTTTTT. It translates to CASRDWAGELFF.

The table lists this clone with a count of one. V usage is TRBV4-3 and J usage is TRBJ2-1; tentatively, D is TRBD2 (6 bases). The V gene's germline CDR1 is LGHNA and CDR2 YSLEER. The CDR3 has 17 amino acids. The V gene lost 0 bases and the J gene lost 5 bases, with 17 bases spanning the gap. CDR3 bases: TGCGCCAGCAGCCAAGATCCGCCCGGGGGAACTAACAATGAGCAGTTCTTC. This translates into CASSQDPPGGTNNEQFF.

The chain carries TRBV19 and TRBJ1-4; D unclear. Germline CDR1 and CDR2: LNHDA and SQIVND (reference sequence). The V and J ends lost 4 bases and 4 bases respectively, with 13 bases between them. The CDR3 is 15 amino acids. CDR3 in amino acids: CASSKTRWLNEKLFF. CDR3 coding DNA: TGTGCCAGTAGTAAGACGCGGTGGCTTAATGAAAAACTGTTTTTT.

Here the CDR3 DNA reads TGTGCCAGCAGTTTAGGGGGGACAGTATTCCCCTACGAGCAGTACTTC. It encodes CASSLGGTVFPYEQYF. J is TRBJ2-7 and V is TRBV27, with a tentative D call TRBD1 (7 bases). Germline CDR1 MNHEY, CDR2 SMNVEV (reference sequence). V lost 2 bases and J 2 bases, leaving 16 bases between the germline ends. The CDR3 has 16 amino acids.

J is TRBJ1-4 and V is TRBV25-1, with 7 nucleotides matching TRBD1. The trim removed 1 base at V and 8 bases at J, leaving 4 bases unmatched. The length of the CDR3 is 14 residues. Germline CDR1 reads MGHDK; CDR2 reads SYGVNS. The CDR3 nucleotides are TGTGCCAGCAGTGAATCACACAGGGGAGAAAAACTGTTTTTT. It translates to CASSESHRGEKLFF.

The chain carries TRBV19 and TRBJ1-5, with D maybe TRBD1 (5 bases). Trimming left V 4 bases short and J 7 bases short, with 17 bases between. The CDR3 has 15 residues. Germline V gene sequence: CDR1 LNHDA, CDR2 SQIVND (reference sequence). The CDR3 nucleotides read TGTGCCAGTAGTACCGGGGTCACCTGGGGGCAGCCCCAGCATTTT. Residues: CASSTGVTWGQPQHF.

The chain links TRBV5-1 to TRBJ1-2; tentative D call: TRBD1 (6 bases). The CDR3 length is 15 residues. CDR1 is SGHRS and CDR2 is YFSETQ in the germline V gene. V lost 0 bases and J 4 bases, leaving 13 bases between the germline ends. Here the CDR3 DNA reads TGCGCCAGCAGCTTGGCGTTGGGGGCGAGCTATGGCTACACCTTC. Its protein product is CASSLALGASYGYTF. Supplemented by reference TRBV5-1 and TRBJ1-2, the full variable domain reads KAGVTQTPRYLIKTRGQQVTLSCSPISGHRSVSWYQQTPGQGLQFLFEYFSETQRNKGNFPGRFSGRQFSNSRSEMNVSTLELGDSALYLCASSLALGASYGYTFGSGTRLTVV.

The J gene is TRBJ1-5, the V gene TRBV19; D possibly corresponds to TRBD1 (5 bases). V lost 8 bases and J lost 2, with 10 bases in between. The germline gives CDR1 LNHDA, CDR2 SQIVND (reference sequence). CDR3 length: 13 amino acids. For the CDR3, the DNA is TGTGCCAGTTATGGGGCTGGCAATCAGCCCCAGCATTTT. The encoded protein is CASYGAGNQPQHF.

This clone is medium-sized (0.01 to 0.1%) in the sample. CDR3 bases: TGTGCCAGCATGGGGGGTTACAATCAGCCCCAGCATTTT. Encoded protein: CASMGGYNQPQHF. The chain links TRBV6-5 to TRBJ1-5; a weak D match, TRBD1 (5 bases). The CDR3 runs 13 residues. CDR1 MNHEY and CDR2 SVGAGI come from the germline V gene. The V end was cut by 7 bases, the J end by 3 bases, with 10 bases between.

This clone was seen only a few times. The rearrangement links TRBV5-4 to TRBJ1-2; TRBD1 matches 7 bases. Losses at the gene ends were 2 bases for V and 4 bases for J; bases not matched to a gene: 5. The length of the CDR3 is 14 residues. The germline V gene encodes CDR1 SGHNT and CDR2 YYREEE (reference sequence). CDR3 sequence: CASSFSRGIYGYTF. The CDR3 DNA follows: TGTGCCAGCAGCTTTTCCAGGGGGATCTATGGCTACACCTTC. The full variable domain, completed using reference TRBV5-4 and TRBJ1-2, is ETGVTQSPTHLIKTRGQQVTLRCSSQSGHNTVSWYQQALGQGPQFIFQYYREEENGRGNFPPRFSGLQFPNYSSELNVNALELDDSALYLCASSFSRGIYGYTFGSGTRLTVV.

This rearrangement joins TRBV13 to TRBJ2-3; 7 nucleotides agree with TRBD2. The germline V gene encodes CDR1 PRHDT and CDR2 FYEKMQ (reference sequence). The CDR3 length is 15 residues. The junction had 6 bases not matched to a gene; V was cut back by 5 bases and J by 1 base. The CDR3 DNA reads as TGTGCCAGCAGCCTGGCGGGGGACCGCACAGATACGCAGTATTTT. It yields the protein CASSLAGDRTDTQYF.

This chain uses TRBV9 with TRBJ2-2, with TRBD1 matching over 9 bases. This CDR3 is 18 amino acids long. Per germline, CDR1 SGDLS and CDR2 YYNGEE. The junction had 10 bases not matched to a gene; V was cut back by 2 bases and J by 2 bases. The CDR3, as DNA: TGTGCCAGCAGCGTCACCGGGACAGGGCTAGCCAACACCGGGGAGCTGTTTTTT. Translating it yields CASSVTGTGLANTGELFF.

The chain is built from TRBV18 and TRBJ2-1, with 8 bases that match TRBD1. The CDR3 contains 16 residues. After removal of 3 bases from V and 7 bases from J, the junction contained 11 bases not matched to a gene. Germline-derived CDR1 and CDR2 are KGHSH and LQKENI. The CDR3, as DNA: TGTGCCAGCTCACCTTCATCCCAGGGGGCGCTTAATGAGCAGTTCTTC. Translating gives CASSPSSQGALNEQFF.

The chain couples TRBV27 to TRBJ2-7; D perhaps matches TRBD2 (6 bases). CDR1 and CDR2 from the germline V gene are MNHEY and SMNVEV (reference sequence). The CDR3 runs to 14 residues. Trimming took off 4 bases at V and 5 bases at J, with 15 bases between the two ends. The CDR3 loop reads CASSSMGLGDEQYF. The CDR3 region has the DNA TGTGCCAGCAGTTCAATGGGACTGGGGGACGAGCAGTACTTC.

In this sample, this clone turned up a few times. This chain connects TRBV25-1 to TRBJ2-1; D might be TRBD2 (6 bases). V gave up 8 bases and J gave up 5 bases, with 19 bases separating them. Germline V gene lookup returns CDR1 MGHDK and CDR2 SYGVNS. This CDR3 region has 15 residues. The CDR3 nucleotides are TGTGCCAGCCGAAGGTCCTTGGGACTCCACAATGAGCAGTTCTTC. It specifies CASRRSLGLHNEQFF.

The chain has TRBV4-2 and TRBJ2-7; 10 bases agree with TRBD1. The CDR3 length is 16 residues. Germline lookup yields CDR1 LGHNA and CDR2 YNFKEQ. The V and J ends lost 2 bases and 0 bases, in that order; junction bases with no gene match: 4. This chain's CDR3 is CASSQSGTGVSYEQYF. CDR3 bases: TGTGCCAGCAGCCAATCCGGGACAGGGGTCTCCTACGAGCAGTACTTC.

The chain combines TRBV25-1 with TRBJ1-2; D gene ambiguous. This CDR3 has 14 residues. V dropped 6 bases and J dropped 0 bases, with 11 bases sitting between them. The V gene's germline CDR1 is MGHDK and CDR2 SYGVNS. CDR3: CASRADGANYGYTF. The CDR3 DNA sequence: TGTGCCAGCAGGGCGGACGGAGCTAACTATGGCTACACCTTC.

The rearrangement joins TRBV5-1 to TRBJ2-1; D might be TRBD1 or TRBD2, each matching 5 bases. Germline V gene data show CDR1 as SGHRS and CDR2 as YFSETQ. Trimming shortened V by 6 bases and J by 8 bases, and 18 bases separated the two germline ends. CDR3 size: 14 residues. The CDR3 nucleotides read TGCGCCAGCATCCCCCGGCCAATGGGGGATGAGCAGTTCTTC. Protein: CASIPRPMGDEQFF.

The chain is built from TRBV19 and TRBJ2-1, with D unclear. Trimming took off 5 bases at V and 4 bases at J, with 9 bases between the two ends. This CDR3 is built from 13 residues. Germline V gives CDR1 LNHDA, CDR2 SQIVND (reference sequence). In DNA, the CDR3 is TGTGCCAGTAGTCCCGACGGGTACAATGAGCAGTTCTTC. Its protein product is CASSPDGYNEQFF.

The J gene is TRBJ1-2, the V gene TRBV7-9; D is undetermined. The CDR3 runs 13 residues. Germline CDR1 SEHNR, CDR2 FQNEAQ (reference sequence). V was pared by 1 base and J by 6 bases, with 9 bases between. CDR3 nucleotides: TGTGCCAGCAGCTTAGATACTTTTCATGGCTACACCTTC. This sequence encodes CASSLDTFHGYTF.